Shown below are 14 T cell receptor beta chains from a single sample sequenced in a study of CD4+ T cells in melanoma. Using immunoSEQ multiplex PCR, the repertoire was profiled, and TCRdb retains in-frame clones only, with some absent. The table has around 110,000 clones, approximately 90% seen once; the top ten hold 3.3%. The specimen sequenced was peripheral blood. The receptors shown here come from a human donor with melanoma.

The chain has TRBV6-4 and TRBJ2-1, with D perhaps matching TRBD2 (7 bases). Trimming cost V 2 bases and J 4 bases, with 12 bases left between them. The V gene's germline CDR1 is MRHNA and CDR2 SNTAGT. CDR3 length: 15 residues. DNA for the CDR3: TGTGCCAGCAGTGACAACGCGGGGGCTTACAATGAGCAGTTCTTC. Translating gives CASSDNAGAYNEQFF.

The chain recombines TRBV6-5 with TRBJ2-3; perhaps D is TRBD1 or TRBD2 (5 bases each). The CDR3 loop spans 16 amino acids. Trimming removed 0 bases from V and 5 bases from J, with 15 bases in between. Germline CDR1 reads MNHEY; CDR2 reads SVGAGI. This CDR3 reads CASSYSGRGSVDTQYF. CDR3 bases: TGTGCCAGCAGTTACTCGGGCCGGGGCTCCGTAGATACGCAGTATTTT.

This CDR3 reads CAISSGTGVYEQYF. The CDR3 nucleotides read TGTGCCATCAGCTCCGGGACAGGGGTCTACGAGCAGTACTTC. J is TRBJ2-7 and V is TRBV10-3; 10 nucleotides line up with TRBD1. The CDR3 sequence is 14 residues long. From germline, CDR1 is ENHRY and CDR2 SYGVKD. The J segment lost 3 bases and the V segment lost 6 bases, leaving 5 bases of the junction unmatched.

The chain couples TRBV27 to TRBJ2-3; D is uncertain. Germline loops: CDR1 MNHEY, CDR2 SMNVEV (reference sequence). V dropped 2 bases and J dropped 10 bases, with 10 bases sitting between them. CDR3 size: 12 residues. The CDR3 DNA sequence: TGTGCCAGCAGTTTACCGGGTAGAGCGCAGTATTTT. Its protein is CASSLPGRAQYF.

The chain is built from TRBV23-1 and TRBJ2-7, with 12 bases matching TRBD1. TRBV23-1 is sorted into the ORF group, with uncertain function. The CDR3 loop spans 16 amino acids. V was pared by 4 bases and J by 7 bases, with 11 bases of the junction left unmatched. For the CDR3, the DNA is TGCGCCAGCAGTCTAGCGGAGGGACAGGGGGCAGATGAGCAGTACTTC. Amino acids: CASSLAEGQGADEQYF.

The CDR3 here is CATSRDQGSYNEQFF. CDR3 nucleotides: TGTGCCACCAGCAGAGATCAGGGCAGCTACAATGAGCAGTTCTTC. The chain combines TRBV15 with TRBJ2-1; possible D gene TRBD1, 5 bases. Trimming pared 0 bases from V and 3 bases from J, leaving 9 bases between. CDR1 is LNHNV, CDR2 YYDKDF, per germline (reference sequence). The CDR3 runs 15 residues.

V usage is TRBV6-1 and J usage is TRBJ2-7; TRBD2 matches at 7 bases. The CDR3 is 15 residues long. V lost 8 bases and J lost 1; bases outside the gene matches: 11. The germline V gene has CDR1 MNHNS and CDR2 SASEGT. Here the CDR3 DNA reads TGTGCCAGCCGTTGGGAGGGTGATCTATCCTACGAGCAGTACTTC. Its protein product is CASRWEGDLSYEQYF.

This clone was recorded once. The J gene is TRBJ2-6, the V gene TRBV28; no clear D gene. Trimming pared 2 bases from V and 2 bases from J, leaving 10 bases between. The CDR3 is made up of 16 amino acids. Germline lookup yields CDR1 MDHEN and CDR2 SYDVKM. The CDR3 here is CASSLTRSAGANVLTF. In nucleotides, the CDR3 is TGTGCCAGCAGTTTAACCCGGAGTGCTGGGGCCAACGTCCTGACTTTC.

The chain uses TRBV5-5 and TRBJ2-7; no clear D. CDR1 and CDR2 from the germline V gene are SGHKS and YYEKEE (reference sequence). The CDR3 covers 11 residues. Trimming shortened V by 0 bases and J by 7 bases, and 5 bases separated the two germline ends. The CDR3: CASSLAREQYF. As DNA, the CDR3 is TGTGCCAGCAGCTTGGCGCGGGAGCAGTACTTC.

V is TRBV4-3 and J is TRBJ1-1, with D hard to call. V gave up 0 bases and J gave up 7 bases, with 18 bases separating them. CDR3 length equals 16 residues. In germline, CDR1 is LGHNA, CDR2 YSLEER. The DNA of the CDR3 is TGCGCCAGCAGCCAAGATCTCGGCATGAGACGGGGTGAAGCTTTCTTT. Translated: CASSQDLGMRRGEAFF.

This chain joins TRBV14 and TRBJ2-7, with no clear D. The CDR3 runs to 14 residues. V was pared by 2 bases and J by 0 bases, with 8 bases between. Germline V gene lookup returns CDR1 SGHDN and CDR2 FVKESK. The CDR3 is CASSQRPASYEQYF. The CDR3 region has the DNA TGTGCCAGCAGCCAACGTCCAGCCTCCTACGAGCAGTACTTC. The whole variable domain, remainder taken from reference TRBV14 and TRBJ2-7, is EAGVTQFPSHSVIEKGQTVTLRCDPISGHDNLYWYRRVMGKEIKFLLHFVKESKQDESGMPNNRFLAERTGGTYSTLKVQPAELEDSGVYFCASSQRPASYEQYFGPGTRLTVT.

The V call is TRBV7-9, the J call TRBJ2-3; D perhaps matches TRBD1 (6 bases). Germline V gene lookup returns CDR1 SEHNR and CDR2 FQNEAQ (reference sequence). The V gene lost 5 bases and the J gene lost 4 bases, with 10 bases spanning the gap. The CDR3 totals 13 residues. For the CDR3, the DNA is TGTGCCAGCAGCCCCGGACAGTCAGATACGCAGTATTTT. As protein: CASSPGQSDTQYF.

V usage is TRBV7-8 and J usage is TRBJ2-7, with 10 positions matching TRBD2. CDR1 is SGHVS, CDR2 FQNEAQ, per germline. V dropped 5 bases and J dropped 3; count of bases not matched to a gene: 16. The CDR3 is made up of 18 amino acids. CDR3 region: CASSPTGTETSGYYEQYF. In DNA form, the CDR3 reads TGTGCCAGCAGCCCGACAGGGACTGAGACTAGCGGGTACTACGAGCAGTACTTC.

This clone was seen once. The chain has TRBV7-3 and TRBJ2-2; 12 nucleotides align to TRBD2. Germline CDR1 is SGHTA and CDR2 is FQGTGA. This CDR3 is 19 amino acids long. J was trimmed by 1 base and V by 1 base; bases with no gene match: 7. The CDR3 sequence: CASSLRGRLAGVNTGELFF. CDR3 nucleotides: TGTGCCAGCAGCTTAAGGGGGCGACTAGCGGGGGTGAACACCGGGGAGCTGTTTTTT.